This note documents a single T cell receptor beta chain sequence. Its antigen is not known. The record originates from a study of T cell responses to AZD1222 COVID-19 vaccine. General observations from the study: Close to half of all spike-specific TCRs reportedly target regions of the variants that are unmutated.

The V end was cut by 3 bases, the J end by 2 bases, with 14 bases between. CDR1 is SGHDT and CDR2 is YYEEEE in the germline V gene. The CDR3 spans 15 residues. The assay was immunoSEQ multiplex PCR, and TCRdb's table has in-frame clones only and misses some. Of about 76,000 clones listed, under 95% are singletons. The V call is TRBV5-6, the J call TRBJ1-1, with unresolved D. The clonotype was recovered from an adult in good health. This sample comprised peripheral blood, obtained on day 0 of AZD1222 vaccination. The CDR3: CASSSTSPINTEAFF. The CDR3 DNA reads as TGTGCCAGCAGCTCAACATCCCCCATTAACACTGAAGCTTTCTTT.